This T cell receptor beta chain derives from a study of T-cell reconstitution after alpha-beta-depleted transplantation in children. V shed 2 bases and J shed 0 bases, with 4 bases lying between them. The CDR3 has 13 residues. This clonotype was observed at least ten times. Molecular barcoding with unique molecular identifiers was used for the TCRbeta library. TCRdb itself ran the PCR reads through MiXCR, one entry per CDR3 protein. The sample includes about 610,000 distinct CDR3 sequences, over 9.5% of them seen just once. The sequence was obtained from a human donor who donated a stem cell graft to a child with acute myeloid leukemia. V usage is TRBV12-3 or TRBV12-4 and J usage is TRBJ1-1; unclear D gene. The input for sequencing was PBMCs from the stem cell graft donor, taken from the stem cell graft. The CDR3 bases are TGTGCCAGCAGTTTAAACTTGAACACTGAAGCTTTCTTT. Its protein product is CASSLNLNTEAFF.